The next 2 T cell receptor beta chains were all read from a single sample in a study of radiotherapy plus CTLA-4 blockade in lung cancer. Sequencing used immunoSEQ multiplex PCR; TCRdb keeps in-frame clones, though not all of them. The table shows over 100,000 clones, with about 80% occurring only once. The specimen was peripheral blood, collected from a patient treated with radiotherapy plus ipilimumab. These receptors all come from a human donor with non-small cell lung cancer that progressed on radiotherapy plus ipilimumab. Some clones in this sample may be carry-over from other donors' samples.

The V gene is TRBV7-3, the J gene TRBJ1-1; D gene unclear. The germline V gene encodes CDR1 SGHTA and CDR2 FQGTGA. Trimming took off 0 bases at V and 6 bases at J, with 8 bases between the two ends. CDR3 length: 13 amino acids. CDR3 nucleotides: TGTGCCAGCAGCTTAACCCCCTCGGCTGAAGCTTTCTTT. Translation gives CASSLTPSAEAFF.

This chain links TRBV4-3 with TRBJ2-3; the match to TRBD2 covers 12 bases. This CDR3 is built from 19 residues. The germline V gene encodes CDR1 LGHNA and CDR2 YSLEER. J was trimmed by 2 bases and V by 1 base; bases with no gene match: 10. The CDR3 is CASSQVKLAGGWITDTQYF. CDR3 sequence (DNA): TGCGCCAGCAGCCAAGTTAAACTAGCGGGGGGTTGGATCACAGATACGCAGTATTTT.